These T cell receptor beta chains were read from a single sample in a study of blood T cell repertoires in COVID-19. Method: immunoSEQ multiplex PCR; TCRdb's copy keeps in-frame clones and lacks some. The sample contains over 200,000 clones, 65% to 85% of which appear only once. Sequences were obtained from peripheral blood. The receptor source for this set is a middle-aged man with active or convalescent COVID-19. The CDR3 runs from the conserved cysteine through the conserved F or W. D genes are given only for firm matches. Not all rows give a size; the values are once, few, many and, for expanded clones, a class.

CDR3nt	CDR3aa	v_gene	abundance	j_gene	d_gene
TGTGCCAGCAGCTTTCTAGCGGGGGACTACGAGCAGTACTTC	CASSFLAGDYEQYF	TRBV7-2	NA	TRBJ2-7	TRBD2
TGTGCCAGCAGTGAAGGGTCCGGGACAGGGGGTAACTTC	CASSEGSGTGGNF	TRBV6-1	NA	TRBJ1-2	TRBD1
TGTGCCAGCAGCTTATCCAGGGGGTTAGATACGCAGTATTTT	CASSLSRGLDTQYF	TRBV7-9	once	TRBJ2-3	TRBD1
TGCGCCAGCAGCTTGGGGCCTAGAGGCCACACCGGGGAGCTGTTTTTT	CASSLGPRGHTGELFF	TRBV5-1	NA	TRBJ2-2	NA
TGTGCCAGCAGCTTGGGCAGGGGGAGCACAGATACGCAGTATTTT	CASSLGRGSTDTQYF	TRBV5-4	NA	TRBJ2-3	TRBD1
TGTGCCATCAGTGAGCAGGGGCATCGACGTGGCTACACCTTC	CAISEQGHRRGYTF	TRBV10-3	NA	TRBJ1-2	NA
TGTGCCAGCAGCTTGGGGACAGGTCCCATTGGCTACACCTTC	CASSLGTGPIGYTF	TRBV5-6	NA	TRBJ1-2	TRBD1
TGTGCCAGCATCCTAGGGACTTCGTCCTACGAGCAGTACTTC	CASILGTSSYEQYF	TRBV28	NA	TRBJ2-7	NA
TGTGCCAGCAGATCACAGGAGCCTAATGAAAAACTGTTTTTT	CASRSQEPNEKLFF	TRBV28	NA	TRBJ1-4	NA
TGTGCCAGCAGCCAAAGTCGAGGGGGCGAATCTGAAGCTTTCTTT	CASSQSRGGESEAFF	TRBV3-1/TRBV3-2	NA	TRBJ1-1	TRBD1
TGTGCCAGCAGCCAAGATCGGCGCGGGGGGGCCGAGACCCAGTACTTC	CASSQDRRGGAETQYF	TRBV4-2	NA	TRBJ2-5	TRBD2
TGTGCCAGCAGCCCGGGTCGGAGACAGGGCGATGATGAGCAGTTCTTC	CASSPGRRQGDDEQFF	TRBV7-9	NA	TRBJ2-1	TRBD1
TGTGCCAGCAGCGAGACTTCAGGGTTTGAAGCTTTCTTT	CASSETSGFEAFF	TRBV7-2	NA	TRBJ1-1	NA
TGCGCCAGCAGCTTGGCTAGCGGGGGGGCCGGGACCCAGTACTTC	CASSLASGGAGTQYF	TRBV5-1	NA	TRBJ2-5	TRBD2
TGCGCCAGCAGCTGGGGGGACAGAGACTTTGCAACAACTAATGAAAAACTGTTTTTT	CASSWGDRDFATTNEKLFF	TRBV5-1	NA	TRBJ1-4	TRBD1
TGTGCCAGCAACCGGGGAGGGGTCAGTGACGAGCAGTACTTC	CASNRGGVSDEQYF	TRBV6-5	few	TRBJ2-7	TRBD2
TGTGCCAGCAGTTCCAGGGGGGCAGTCGATCAGCCCCAGCATTTT	CASSSRGAVDQPQHF	TRBV6-5	NA	TRBJ1-5	TRBD1
TGTGCCAGCAGCGATTTAGGGGGTAATGAAAAACTGTTTTTT	CASSDLGGNEKLFF	TRBV9	NA	TRBJ1-4	NA
TGTGCCAGCAGCCCCACACGAATCGACAATGAGCAGTTCTTC	CASSPTRIDNEQFF	TRBV13	once	TRBJ2-1	NA
TGTGCCAGCAGTGAAATCCCAGGGAAGGGCAATCAGCCCCAGCATTTT	CASSEIPGKGNQPQHF	TRBV2	few	TRBJ1-5	NA
TGTGCCAGCAGCCTAATTGGGGGGGCGAACCCGGATACGCAGTATTTT	CASSLIGGANPDTQYF	TRBV7-2	NA	TRBJ2-3	NA